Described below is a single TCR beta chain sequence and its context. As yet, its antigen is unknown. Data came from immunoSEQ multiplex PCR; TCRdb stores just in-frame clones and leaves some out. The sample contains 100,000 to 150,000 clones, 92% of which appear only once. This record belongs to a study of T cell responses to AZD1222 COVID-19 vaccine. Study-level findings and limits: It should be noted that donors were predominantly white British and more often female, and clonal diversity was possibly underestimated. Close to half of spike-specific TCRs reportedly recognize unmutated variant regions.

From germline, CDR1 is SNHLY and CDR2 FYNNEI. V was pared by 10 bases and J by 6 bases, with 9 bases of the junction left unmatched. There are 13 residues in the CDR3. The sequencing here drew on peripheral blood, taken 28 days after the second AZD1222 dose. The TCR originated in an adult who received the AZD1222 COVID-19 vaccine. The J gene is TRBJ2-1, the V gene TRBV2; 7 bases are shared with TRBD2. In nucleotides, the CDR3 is TGTGCCATCACCAGGTGGGAGGGCAATGAGCAGTTCTTC. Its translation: CAITRWEGNEQFF.